Sequencing of this T cell receptor beta chain was carried out in a study of cytomegalovirus exposure and HLA in healthy donors. In the study overall: Prior work identified 100 million to 130 million unique TCR beta sequences in 150 million to 200 million T cells. Overall study findings and caveats: A later analysis associated some 18,000 TCR beta sequences with HLA alleles at a 0.05 false discovery rate. Analyses of presence/absence relied on an assumption of roughly uniform sequencing depth across donors.

Primers for the PCR totalled 60 Vbeta and 13 Jbeta. The assay was immunoSEQ multiplex PCR, and TCRdb's table has in-frame clones only and misses some. The repertoire holds some 55,000 clones, with roughly four fifths as singletons. Those who donated were healthy bone marrow donors. For this clone: Antigen unknown.

Germline CDR1 SGHVS, CDR2 FQNEAQ. Trimming removed 5 bases from V and 5 bases from J, with 18 bases in between. The CDR3 is made up of 16 amino acids. This TCR was sampled from a man in his forties in good health and CMV-seronegative. The specimen was PBMCs. The rearrangement links TRBV7-8 to TRBJ2-2; D possibly corresponds to TRBD2 (5 bases). The CDR3 region is CASSRTRRGWTGELFF. The CDR3 nucleotides read TGTGCCAGCAGCCGTACACGTCGGGGATGGACCGGGGAGCTGTTTTTT.